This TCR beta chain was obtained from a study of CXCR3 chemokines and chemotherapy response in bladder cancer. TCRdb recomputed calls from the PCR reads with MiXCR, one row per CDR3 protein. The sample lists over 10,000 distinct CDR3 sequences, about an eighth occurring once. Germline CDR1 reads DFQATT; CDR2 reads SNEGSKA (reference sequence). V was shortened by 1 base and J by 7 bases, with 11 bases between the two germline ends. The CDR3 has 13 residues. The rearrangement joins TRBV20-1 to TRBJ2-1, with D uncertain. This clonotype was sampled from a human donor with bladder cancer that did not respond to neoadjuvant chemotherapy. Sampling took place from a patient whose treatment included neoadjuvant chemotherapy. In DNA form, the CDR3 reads TGCAGTGCTAGAGTGCCCTCAAAAAATGAGCAGTTCTTC. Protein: CSARVPSKNEQFF.